These T cell receptor beta chains were read from a single sample in a study of human thymus T cells. The protocol was immunoSEQ multiplex PCR, while the TCRdb copy is restricted to in-frame clones and leaves out a portion. In the table there are 86,000 or so clones, just over 95% of which are singletons. The specimen was thymus tissue. The source of these receptors is a boy under two years old with a congenital heart defect but otherwise immunologically healthy. CDR3s include the opening cysteine and the closing phenylalanine or tryptophan. D genes are given only for firm matches.

j_call d_call v_call cdr3_nt cdr3_aa
TRBJ1-1 NA TRBV5-8 TGTGCCAGCAGCTTGAAGGGGGAGGGGAACACTGAAGCTTTCTTT CASSLKGEGNTEAFF
TRBJ2-7 NA TRBV9 TGTGCCAGCAGCCACGACATCAACGGAGGGAGCTCCTACGAGCAGTACTTC CASSHDINGGSSYEQYF
TRBJ2-3 NA TRBV12-2 TGTGCAACTGGCCGAGATACGCAGTATTTT CATGRDTQYF
TRBJ2-7 TRBD2 TRBV11-2 TGTGCCAGCAGCACCCCAGACCTAGCGGGGCCCGTCTACGAGCAGTACTTC CASSTPDLAGPVYEQYF
TRBJ2-7 TRBD1 TRBV7-2 TGTGCCAGCAGCTCCCGGGGACAGCGAATGACCTACGAGCAGTACTTC CASSSRGQRMTYEQYF
TRBJ2-2 NA TRBV4-1 TGCGCCAGCAGCCAAGATCTCGAAGGTGGAGCCGGGGAGCTGTTTTTT CASSQDLEGGAGELFF
TRBJ2-7 NA TRBV11-2 TGTGCCAGCAGCTTCCCCAATTCTCGGGACGAGCAGTACTTC CASSFPNSRDEQYF
TRBJ1-5 TRBD1 TRBV10-2 TGCGCCAGCAGTGAGGACAGGGCGAGGACCCAGCATTTT CASSEDRARTQHF
TRBJ2-7 TRBD1 TRBV6-1 TGTGCCAGCAGTTCCCGACAGGGAACCTACGAGCAGTACTTC CASSSRQGTYEQYF
TRBJ1-6 NA TRBV9 TGTGCCAGCAGCGTAGACCCCCCCGGGGGCGGGAATTCACCCCTCCACTTT CASSVDPPGGGNSPLHF
TRBJ2-3 TRBD2 TRBV5-1 TGCGCCAGCAGCTCGGGGGGAACAGATACGCAGTATTTT CASSSGGTDTQYF
TRBJ2-3 NA TRBV15 TGTGCCACCAGCAGAGATACGGGCCGAGCGTTCAGCACAGATACGCAGTATTTT CATSRDTGRAFSTDTQYF
TRBJ1-1 TRBD1 TRBV20-1 TGCAGTGCTCGGACAGGGTCTGAAGCTTTCTTT CSARTGSEAFF
TRBJ2-1 TRBD2 TRBV5-4 TGTGCCAGCAGCCTAACCGGACTAGCCACCTACAATGAGCAGTTCTTC CASSLTGLATYNEQFF
TRBJ2-2 TRBD1 TRBV4-3 TGCGCCAGCAGCCAAGAACCGGACAGGGGCCGCACCGGGGAGCTGTTTTTT CASSQEPDRGRTGELFF
TRBJ2-3 TRBD2 TRBV4-2 TGTGCCAGCAGCCATCACCGACTAGCGGGGCGAAGCACAGATACGCAGTATTTT CASSHHRLAGRSTDTQYF
TRBJ1-5 TRBD1 TRBV28 TGTGCCAGCAGTATCCCCGGTGGGACAGGGGTCAATCAGCCCCAGCATTTT CASSIPGGTGVNQPQHF
TRBJ2-7 TRBD2 TRBV2 TGTGCCAGCATGAGTTTAGGACTAGCGTACTCCTACGAGCAGTACTTC CASMSLGLAYSYEQYF
TRBJ2-7 NA TRBV6-1 TGTGCCAGCAGGGGTATGGGCGGGAAGTACGAGCAGTACTTC CASRGMGGKYEQYF
TRBJ2-7 NA TRBV6-4 TGTGCCAGCAGTGATTCCGCGGGCGCCGGGTTCTACGAGCAGTACTTC CASSDSAGAGFYEQYF
TRBJ2-7 TRBD1 TRBV6-5 TGTGCCAGCAGGACCGGGACAGGGGGCTACGAGCAGTACTTC CASRTGTGGYEQYF
TRBJ2-5 TRBD2 TRBV2 TGTGCCAGCCATTGCGGGGGGGGACCGACTCAAGAGACCCAGTACTTC CASHCGGGPTQETQYF
TRBJ1-2 NA TRBV4-1 TGCGCCAGCAGCCAACTTCAGGGGACAGGCTACACCTTC CASSQLQGTGYTF
TRBJ1-4 TRBD1 TRBV29-1 TGCAGCGTTGAAACCCACAGGGGAGGAGTTGAAAAACTGTTTTTT CSVETHRGGVEKLFF
TRBJ1-4 NA TRBV7-2 TGTGCCAGCAGCTCAGACAGACCGAATGAAAAACTGTTTTTT CASSSDRPNEKLFF
TRBJ2-4 TRBD2 TRBV19 TGTGCCAGTACTAGGACGGTAGGGACTAGCGGATTAGCCAAAAACATTCAGTACTTC CASTRTVGTSGLAKNIQYF